This T cell receptor beta chain originates from a study of blood T cell repertoires in COVID-19. Study in general: T cells, B-cell-depleted T cells, or PBMCs supplied cDNA or gDNA.

Trimming stripped 1 base from V and 3 bases from J, with 10 bases between. CDR3 length equals 14 residues. Germline assignment: CDR1 SEHNR and CDR2 FQNEAQ (reference sequence). TCRdb keeps only in-frame clones here, not all; method: immunoSEQ multiplex PCR. The sample has 150,000 or so clones; 81% are singletons. Sequencing input: peripheral blood. This TCR was recovered from a human donor in a cohort sampled during active COVID-19. V is TRBV7-9 and J is TRBJ2-7, with D maybe TRBD2 (5 bases). CDR3 DNA: TGTGCCAGCAGCTTAGGGACTGGGTTCTACGAGCAGTACTTC. Its protein is CASSLGTGFYEQYF.